The clone carrying this T cell receptor (beta chain) has more than one count but fewer than ten. The source of the sample is a study of T-cell reconstitution after alpha-beta-depleted transplantation in children. Researchers prepared the TCRbeta library using unique molecular identifiers, the study reports. A single record per CDR3 protein comes from TCRdb applying MiXCR to the PCR reads. The data contain around 600,000 distinct CDR3 sequences, about 15% of them singletons. The CDR3 sequence is 16 residues long. Trimming took 2 bases from V and 0 from J; bases not matched to a gene: 2. Germline CDR1 is DFQATT and CDR2 is SNEGSKA (reference sequence).

The sequence derives from a human donor who donated a stem cell graft to a child with acute myeloid leukemia. The chain links TRBV20-1 to TRBJ2-1, with 12 positions matching TRBD2. Sample: PBMCs from the stem cell graft donor, taken from the stem cell graft. The CDR3 bases are TGCAGTGCTAGACCTAGCGGGGGGGCCTCCTACAATGAGCAGTTCTTC. Protein: CSARPSGGASYNEQFF.